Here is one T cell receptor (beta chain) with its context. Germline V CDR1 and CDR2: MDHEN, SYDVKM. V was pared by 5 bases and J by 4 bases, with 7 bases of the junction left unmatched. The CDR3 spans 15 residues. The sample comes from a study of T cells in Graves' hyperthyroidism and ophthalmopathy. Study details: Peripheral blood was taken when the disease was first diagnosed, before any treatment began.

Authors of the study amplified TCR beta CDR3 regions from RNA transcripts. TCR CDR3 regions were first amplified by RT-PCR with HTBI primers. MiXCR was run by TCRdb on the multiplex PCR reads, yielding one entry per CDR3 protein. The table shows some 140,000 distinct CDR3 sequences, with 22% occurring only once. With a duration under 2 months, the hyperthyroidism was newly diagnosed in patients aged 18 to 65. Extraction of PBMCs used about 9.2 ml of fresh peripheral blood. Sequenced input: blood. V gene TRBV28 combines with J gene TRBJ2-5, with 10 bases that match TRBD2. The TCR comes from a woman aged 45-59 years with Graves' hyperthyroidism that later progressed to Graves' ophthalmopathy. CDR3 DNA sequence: TGTGCCAGCAGTGCAGCGGGAGGGCCGCGAGAGACCCAGTACTTC. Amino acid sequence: CASSAAGGPRETQYF.